This TCR beta chain was identified during a study of cytomegalovirus exposure and HLA in healthy donors. Per germline, CDR1 SQVTM and CDR2 ANQGSEA. The CDR3 has 14 amino acids. Unmatched junction bases numbered 7, after V lost 5 bases and J lost 3 bases. Primers for the PCR totalled 60 Vbeta and 13 Jbeta. Libraries were prepared by immunoSEQ multiplex PCR; TCRdb keeps only in-frame clonotypes and omits some of them. Of roughly 160,000 clones detected, approximately 80% appear once; the ten largest clones hold around 9.8%. This clone was recorded once. Its cognate antigen is unknown. Findings and limits, study-wide: Further analysis was carried out later, and it showed several of the most significant clusters appearing linked to common viral pathogens. Later analysis revealed greater clonal expansion in HLA-associated TCR beta chains than in equally common others. V- and J-gene trimming of TCR beta was linked (in a later analysis) to a missense DCLRE1C variant. CMV serostatus was the sole immune exposure data available.

This chain links TRBV29-1 with TRBJ2-3; 8 bases are a match to TRBD2. The clonotype comes from a man between 18 and 35 years old in good health and CMV-seropositive. Sequencing input: PBMCs. The CDR3 bases are TGCAGCGTTCGAGAAGCGGGAGTAACAGATACGCAGTATTTT. Translated, it gives CSVREAGVTDTQYF.